This T cell receptor (beta chain) appears in the sequencing data of a study of CD8 T cells in ankylosing spondylitis. The V gene lost 1 base and the J gene lost 2 bases, with 17 bases spanning the gap. CDR3 length: 17 residues. In germline, CDR1 is SGHKS, CDR2 YYEKEE (reference sequence). Quantitative 5'-RACE with molecular barcodes was used to make the TCR beta libraries. TCRdb re-analysed the 5' RACE reads in MiXCR, keeping a single row per CDR3 protein. This table has some 87,000 distinct CDR3 sequences, 27% appearing once. Study-wide results and limits: Seemingly distinctive of ankylosing spondylitis blood was a TCR beta motif formed by eight highly homologous variants. Peripheral blood held disease-linked clones only at relatively low frequency, and these were CD8+. Disease-linked clones were reportedly significantly enriched in matched ankylosing spondylitis synovial fluid.

This clonotype has more than one count but fewer than ten. Its antigen remains unknown. This clonotype was obtained from a male donor with ankylosing spondylitis or in good health (not recorded which). The V call is TRBV5-5, the J call TRBJ2-3; D may be TRBD1 (6 bases). Input material: blood, either unsorted or a sorted T cell fraction (not recorded which). The CDR3 DNA follows: TGTGCCAGCAGCTTGTACAGGGCAGAGTATAACACAGATACGCAGTATTTT. Amino acids: CASSLYRAEYNTDTQYF. Full variable domain (missing parts from reference TRBV5-5 and TRBJ2-3): DAGVTQSPTHLIKTRGQQVTLRCSPISGHKSVSWYQQVLGQGPQFIFQYYEKEERGRGNFPDRFSARQFPNYSSELNVNALLLGDSALYLCASSLYRAEYNTDTQYFGPGTRLTVL.